This entry lists 32 T cell receptor beta chains sequenced from one sample in a study of shared clonotypes between healthy human individuals. TCRdb's copy holds only in-frame clones and misses some; the assay was immunoSEQ multiplex PCR. The sample lists 2 million to 2.5 million clones, 90% to 97% occurring once. The sequenced material came from naive CD4+ T cells sorted from blood. Regarding subset: CD45RA+ positively selected. The receptors were sampled from a man aged 18 to 30 in good health.

The V call is TRBV11-2, the J call TRBJ2-1; TRBD2 matches at 14 bases. The CDR3 has 20 residues. Germline V gives CDR1 SGHAT, CDR2 FQNNGV. V lost 0 bases and J lost 6; bases outside the gene matches: 13. This CDR3 is CASSLERAGQGLAGANEQFF. The CDR3 DNA reads as TGTGCCAGCAGCTTAGAGCGGGCAGGGCAGGGACTAGCGGGAGCCAATGAGCAGTTCTTC.

The CDR3 region is CASSPRPGQEGSYEQYF. The CDR3 DNA follows: TGTGCCAGCAGCCCCCGTCCGGGCCAAGAAGGTTCCTACGAGCAGTACTTC. The rearrangement joins TRBV14 to TRBJ2-7, with D unclear. CDR1 is SGHDN and CDR2 is FVKESK in the germline V gene. CDR3 length: 17 residues. With 4 bases removed from V and 1 base from J, the gap between germline ends came to 20 bases. The whole variable domain, remainder taken from reference TRBV14 and TRBJ2-7, is EAGVTQFPSHSVIEKGQTVTLRCDPISGHDNLYWYRRVMGKEIKFLLHFVKESKQDESGMPNNRFLAERTGGTYSTLKVQPAELEDSGVYFCASSPRPGQEGSYEQYFGPGTRLTVT.

The V gene is TRBV5-8, the J gene TRBJ2-5; D might be TRBD1 (6 bases). The V end lost 4 bases, the J end lost 3 bases, and 16 bases lay between the germline ends. This CDR3 has 15 amino acids. Germline V gene data show CDR1 as SGHTS and CDR2 as YDEGEE. The CDR3 DNA follows: TGTGCCAGCAGCCCTCGGACAGCTCAAGAAGAGACCCAGTACTTC. It yields the protein CASSPRTAQEETQYF.

The rearrangement uses TRBV5-1 and TRBJ2-7; tentatively, D is TRBD2 (6 bases). Germline loops: CDR1 SGHRS, CDR2 YFSETQ. The V and J ends lost 0 bases and 5 bases respectively, with 12 bases between them. This CDR3 has 14 amino acids. CDR3 amino acids: CASSLVGSDNEQYF. As DNA, the CDR3 is TGCGCCAGCAGCTTGGTCGGGAGTGATAACGAGCAGTACTTC.

The chain is built from TRBV11-2 and TRBJ1-2, with D possibly matching TRBD1 (5 bases). CDR3 length: 15 amino acids. Germline CDR1 and CDR2: SGHAT and FQNNGV. V lost 0 bases, J lost 7 bases, and 15 bases lay in between. CDR3 nucleotides: TGTGCCAGCAGCTTAGATAGTCTCGGGGCCGGTGGCTACACCTTC. Translated: CASSLDSLGAGGYTF.

This clone occurred once. J is TRBJ2-1 and V is TRBV9; 13 positions match TRBD2. The J segment lost 4 bases and the V segment lost 2 bases, leaving 3 bases of the junction unmatched. The CDR3 spans 16 residues. From germline, CDR1 is SGDLS and CDR2 YYNGEE. The CDR3 nucleotides read TGTGCCAGCAGCGTCACTAGCGGGGGGGCATACAATGAGCAGTTCTTC. Encoded protein: CASSVTSGGAYNEQFF.

This chain joins TRBV6-5 and TRBJ1-1; 11 nucleotides align to TRBD1. CDR1 is MNHEY and CDR2 is SVGAGI in the germline V gene. The CDR3 length is 13 residues. J gave up 10 bases and V 6 bases, and 7 bases lay outside the gene matches. The CDR3 sequence: CASSQPGQGVAFF. CDR3 DNA: TGTGCCAGCAGCCAACCGGGACAGGGGGTAGCTTTCTTT.

This chain links TRBV10-1 with TRBJ1-1; 7 bases are a match to TRBD1. CDR1 is WNHNN, CDR2 SYGVQD, per germline (reference sequence). The CDR3 loop spans 14 amino acids. Losses at the gene ends were 4 bases for V and 6 bases for J; bases not matched to a gene: 8. The CDR3 nucleotides read TGCGCCAGCAGTGCCGGGACAGCACCTCCTGAAGCTTTCTTT. It is translated as CASSAGTAPPEAFF.

This clone was seen a single time. This sequence joins TRBV7-2 and TRBJ2-5, with 9 bases lining up with TRBD2. The CDR3 is 16 amino acids. CDR1 is SGHTA, CDR2 FQGNSA, per germline. Trimming removed 0 bases from V and 2 bases from J; junction bases left unmatched: 4. CDR3 loop: CASSLAGTSKQETQYF. The CDR3 DNA follows: TGTGCCAGCAGCTTAGCAGGGACTAGCAAGCAAGAGACCCAGTACTTC.

CDR3 amino acids: CASSSDTSNQPQHF. The CDR3 DNA sequence: TGTGCCAGCAGCTCTGACACCAGCAATCAGCCCCAGCATTTT. The chain joins TRBV7-9 to TRBJ1-5; D is unclear. The V gene lost 4 bases and the J gene lost 1 base, with 8 bases spanning the gap. The germline gives CDR1 SEHNR, CDR2 FQNEAQ (reference sequence). The CDR3 loop spans 14 amino acids.

The chain couples TRBV5-1 to TRBJ2-5; 8 bases are a match to TRBD2. V lost 1 base to trimming and J lost 1 base; unmatched junction nucleotides: 3. Germline assignment: CDR1 SGHRS and CDR2 YFSETQ. CDR3 length: 15 amino acids. CDR3 residues: CASSLRGGRQETQYF. The CDR3 coding sequence is TGCGCCAGCAGCTTGCGGGGGGGGCGCCAAGAGACCCAGTACTTC.

In its sample, this clone was seen a few times. The V call is TRBV10-1, the J call TRBJ2-7, with D unresolved. This CDR3 contains 13 residues. CDR1 is WNHNN and CDR2 is SYGVQD in the germline V gene (reference sequence). Trimming left V 8 bases short and J 3 bases short, with 14 bases between. In nucleotides, the CDR3 is TGCGCCAGCTCCACCGGGCAGAGCTACGAGCAGTACTTC. Protein sequence: CASSTGQSYEQYF.

The chain is built from TRBV10-3 and TRBJ2-1; D is perhaps TRBD2 (5 bases). The V end lost 3 bases, the J end lost 7 bases, and 16 bases lay between the germline ends. Germline V gene lookup returns CDR1 ENHRY and CDR2 SYGVKD. CDR3 length equals 15 residues. CDR3 nucleotides: TGTGCCATCAGTGAACTCGGGGTCGGTACTAATGAGCAGTTCTTC. Protein product: CAISELGVGTNEQFF.

The chain couples TRBV5-6 to TRBJ2-3; TRBD2 matches 10 bases. Unmatched junction bases numbered 8, after V lost 7 bases and J lost 6 bases. Germline V gene sequence: CDR1 SGHDT, CDR2 YYEEEE. This CDR3 comprises 14 residues. CDR3 DNA: TGTGCCAGCCTGTCTAGCGGGGGTGCCGATACGCAGTATTTT. Amino acids: CASLSSGGADTQYF.

This chain uses TRBV10-1 with TRBJ2-1; D is unclear. Trimming took off 3 bases at V and 8 bases at J, with 14 bases between the two ends. Germline V lookup: CDR1 WNHNN, CDR2 SYGVQD (reference sequence). The CDR3 sequence is 14 residues long. The CDR3 region has the DNA TGCGCCAGCAGTGACGGACGGATAAGTGATGAGCAGTTCTTC. Protein: CASSDGRISDEQFF.

This chain uses TRBV6-6 with TRBJ2-1; 7 positions agree with TRBD2. Germline V lookup: CDR1 MNHNY, CDR2 SVGAGI (reference sequence). This CDR3 comprises 15 residues. Unmatched junction bases numbered 6, after V lost 4 bases and J lost 3 bases. Written as DNA, the CDR3 is TGTGCCAGCAGTTTTACGGGACTAAGCTACAATGAGCAGTTCTTC. Amino acids: CASSFTGLSYNEQFF.

As for this clone: The sample carries other DNA sequences with the same CDR3. The genes are TRBV5-1 and TRBJ2-7, with 8 bases aligning to TRBD1. Germline loops: CDR1 SGHRS, CDR2 YFSETQ. This CDR3 contains 15 residues. Trimming cost V 0 bases and J 0 bases; bases outside gene matches: 2. CDR3 loop: CASSLGTGSSYEQYF. For the CDR3, the DNA is TGCGCCAGCAGCTTGGGGACAGGGTCCTCCTACGAGCAGTACTTC.

The chain couples TRBV9 to TRBJ2-1; the match to TRBD1 covers 10 bases. V was pared by 3 bases and J by 3 bases, with 3 bases of the junction left unmatched. CDR3 length: 15 amino acids. Per germline, CDR1 SGDLS and CDR2 YYNGEE. The CDR3 DNA reads as TGTGCCAGCAGCGCGGACAGGGGGGTCTACAATGAGCAGTTCTTC. It encodes CASSADRGVYNEQFF.

This chain links TRBV18 with TRBJ1-2; 10 nucleotides match TRBD1. The V gene end was trimmed by 2 bases and the J gene end by 4 bases; junction bases not matched to a gene: 10. Germline CDR1 is KGHSH and CDR2 is LQKENI. The CDR3 totals 17 residues. The CDR3 nucleotides read TGTGCCAGCTCACCAGTCGGACAGGGGGAGTATGCCTATGGCTACACCTTC. Translating gives CASSPVGQGEYAYGYTF.

The gene calls are TRBV5-1 and TRBJ2-3; D possibly corresponds to TRBD1 (6 bases). Trimming took 4 bases from V and 0 from J, leaving 12 bases between them. The CDR3 sequence is 15 residues long. From germline, CDR1 is SGHRS and CDR2 YFSETQ. CDR3 sequence reads: CASSPPGASTDTQYF. The CDR3 coding sequence is TGCGCCAGCAGCCCCCCAGGGGCTAGCACAGATACGCAGTATTTT.

The chain carries TRBV2 and TRBJ2-1, with D perhaps matching TRBD2 (5 bases). Between the trimmed V and J ends, which lost 7 bases and 6 bases, there was a span of 13 bases. This CDR3 contains 13 residues. Germline loops: CDR1 SNHLY, CDR2 FYNNEI. As DNA, the CDR3 is TGTGCCAGCACGGCGGGCGAAGGCAATGAGCAGTTCTTC. This codes for CASTAGEGNEQFF.

The chain carries TRBV2 and TRBJ2-1; 10 bases fit TRBD2. V lost 6 bases and J lost 0; bases outside the gene matches: 2. Per the germline V gene, CDR1 is SNHLY and CDR2 is FYNNEI. The CDR3 totals 15 residues. For the CDR3, the DNA is TGTGCCAGCAGGGTAGCGGGGGGCTCCTACAATGAGCAGTTCTTC. This gives the protein CASRVAGGSYNEQFF.

The CDR3, as DNA: TGTGCCAGTAGTAGACAGGGAGACAATCAGCCCCAGCATTTT. Translation gives CASSRQGDNQPQHF. V is TRBV19 and J is TRBJ1-5, with 7 bases that match TRBD1. The germline CDR1 and CDR2 sequences are LNHDA and SQIVND (reference sequence). The trim removed 4 bases at V and 3 bases at J, leaving 3 bases unmatched. The CDR3 is 14 residues long. Together with reference TRBV19 and TRBJ1-5, the CDR3 gives the full variable domain: DGGITQSPKYLFRKEGQNVTLSCEQNLNHDAMYWYRQDPGQGLRLIYYSQIVNDFQKGDIAEGYSVSREKKESFPLTVTSAQKNPTAFYLCASSRQGDNQPQHFGDGTRLSIL.

V is TRBV6-1 and J is TRBJ2-7; 9 positions match TRBD1. The CDR3 totals 19 residues. The J segment lost 3 bases and the V segment lost 4 bases, leaving 19 bases of the junction unmatched. CDR1 and CDR2 (germline): MNHNS, SASEGT. The CDR3 protein is CASSGGLTTGTGRHYEQYF. In DNA form, the CDR3 reads TGTGCCAGCAGTGGCGGACTAACCACGGGGACAGGGAGGCACTACGAGCAGTACTTC.

The rearrangement links TRBV5-1 to TRBJ2-6; TRBD2 aligns across 8 bases. Looked up from germline, CDR1 is SGHRS and CDR2 is YFSETQ. There are 19 residues in the CDR3. Trimming removed 4 bases from V and 2 bases from J; junction bases left unmatched: 14. The CDR3 loop is CASSREGPGTRTGANVLTF. The CDR3 nucleotides are TGCGCCAGCAGCCGAGAAGGACCCGGGACTAGAACTGGGGCCAACGTCCTGACTTTC. The full variable domain, with the rest looked up from reference TRBV5-1 and TRBJ2-6, is KAGVTQTPRYLIKTRGQQVTLSCSPISGHRSVSWYQQTPGQGLQFLFEYFSETQRNKGNFPGRFSGRQFSNSRSEMNVSTLELGDSALYLCASSREGPGTRTGANVLTFGAGSRLTVL.

On this clone itself: Within the sample, other DNA sequences also encode this same CDR3. V gene TRBV27 combines with J gene TRBJ1-6; tentative D call: TRBD1 (6 bases). Deletions cut 4 bases from V and 4 bases from J, with 8 bases between. This CDR3 contains 14 residues. CDR1 MNHEY and CDR2 SMNVEV come from the germline V gene (reference sequence). The CDR3 DNA is TGTGCCAGCAGTTCCGGGACATATAATTCACCCCTCCACTTT. It translates to CASSSGTYNSPLHF.

The chain carries TRBV7-9 and TRBJ1-4, with TRBD1 matching over 8 bases. The junction had 12 bases not matched to a gene; V was cut back by 2 bases and J by 7 bases. Germline assignment: CDR1 SEHNR and CDR2 FQNEAQ (reference sequence). The CDR3 consists of 17 residues. CDR3 in amino acids: CASSLSRSGTGSEKLFF. CDR3 nucleotide sequence: TGTGCCAGCAGCTTAAGTAGGTCTGGGACAGGCAGTGAAAAACTGTTTTTT.

This clone showed up just once. The junction departs from germline at one end; a sequencing error may be responsible. The chain recombines TRBV11-3 with TRBJ2-2; D is perhaps TRBD1 or TRBD2 (6 bases each). The CDR3 covers 16 residues. Germline CDR1 reads SGHNT; CDR2 reads YENEEA. The CDR3 DNA is TGTGCCAGCAGCCTCGGGGGCAGGGAGAACGCCGGGGAGCTGTTTTTT. It yields the protein CASSLGGRENAGELFF.

The rearrangement links TRBV7-2 to TRBJ2-5; tentative D call: TRBD2 (6 bases). The V end was cut by 3 bases, the J end by 2 bases, with 13 bases between. Germline V CDR1 and CDR2: SGHTA, FQGNSA. This CDR3 spans 15 amino acids. The CDR3 DNA reads TGTGCCAGCAGCTTCTCGGGGAGGATACAAGAGACCCAGTACTTC. This codes for CASSFSGRIQETQYF.

This clone appeared once. This chain uses TRBV9 with TRBJ1-4; D remains ambiguous. This CDR3 contains 14 residues. Germline loops: CDR1 SGDLS, CDR2 YYNGEE. Between the trimmed V and J ends, which lost 3 bases and 8 bases, there was a span of 14 bases. The CDR3, as DNA: TGTGCCAGCAGCGGAGCGTCAGGAGGCGAAAAACTGTTTTTT. Encoded protein: CASSGASGGEKLFF.

This chain connects TRBV11-2 to TRBJ1-1, with D hard to call. Germline CDR1 is SGHAT and CDR2 is FQNNGV. The CDR3 runs to 14 residues. V gave up 5 bases and J gave up 6 bases, with 16 bases separating them. In DNA form, the CDR3 reads TGTGCCAGCAGCGTTACCCGATCGGGGTCTGAAGCTTTCTTT. It translates to CASSVTRSGSEAFF.

The chain combines TRBV5-1 with TRBJ2-3, with D tentatively TRBD1 (6 bases). The CDR3 contains 16 residues. The germline V gene encodes CDR1 SGHRS and CDR2 YFSETQ. Trimming shortened V by 4 bases and J by 0 bases, and 15 bases separated the two germline ends. The CDR3 protein is CASSQGTPSSTDTQYF. The CDR3 coding sequence is TGCGCCAGCAGCCAAGGGACACCGAGTAGCACAGATACGCAGTATTTT.